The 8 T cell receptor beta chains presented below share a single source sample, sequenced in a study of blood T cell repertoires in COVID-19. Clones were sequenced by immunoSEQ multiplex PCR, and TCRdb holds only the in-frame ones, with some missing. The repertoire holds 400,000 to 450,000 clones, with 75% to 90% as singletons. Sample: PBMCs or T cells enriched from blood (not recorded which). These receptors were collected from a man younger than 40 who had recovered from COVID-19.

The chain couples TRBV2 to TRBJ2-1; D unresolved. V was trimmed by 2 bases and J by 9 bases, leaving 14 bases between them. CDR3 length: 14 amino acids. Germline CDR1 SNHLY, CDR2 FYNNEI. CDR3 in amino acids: CASSELEAALEQFF. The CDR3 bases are TGTGCCAGCAGTGAATTAGAGGCTGCGCTTGAGCAGTTCTTC.

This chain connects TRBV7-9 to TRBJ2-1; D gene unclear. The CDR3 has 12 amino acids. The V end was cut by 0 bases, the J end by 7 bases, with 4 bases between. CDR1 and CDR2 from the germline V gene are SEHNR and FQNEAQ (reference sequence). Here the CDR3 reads CASSLAVNEQFF. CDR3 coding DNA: TGTGCCAGCAGCTTAGCCGTAAATGAGCAGTTCTTC.

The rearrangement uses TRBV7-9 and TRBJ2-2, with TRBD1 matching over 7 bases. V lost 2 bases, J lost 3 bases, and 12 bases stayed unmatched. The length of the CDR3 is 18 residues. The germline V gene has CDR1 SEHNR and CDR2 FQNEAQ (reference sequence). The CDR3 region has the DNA TGTGCCAGCAGCTTAATGAACCTACGGGACAGCTACACCGGGGAGCTGTTTTTT. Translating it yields CASSLMNLRDSYTGELFF.

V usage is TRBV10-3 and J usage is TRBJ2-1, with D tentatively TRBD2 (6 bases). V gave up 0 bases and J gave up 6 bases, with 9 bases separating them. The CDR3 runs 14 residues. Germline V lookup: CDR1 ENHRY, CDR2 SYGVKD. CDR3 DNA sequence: TGTGCCATCAGTGAGTCGACTAGGGGCAATGAGCAGTTCTTC. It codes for CAISESTRGNEQFF.

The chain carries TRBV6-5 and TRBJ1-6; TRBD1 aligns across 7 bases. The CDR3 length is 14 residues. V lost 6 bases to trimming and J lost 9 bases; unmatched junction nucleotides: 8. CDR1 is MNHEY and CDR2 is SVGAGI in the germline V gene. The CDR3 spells CASRPEGGGSPLHF. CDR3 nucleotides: TGTGCCAGCAGGCCTGAAGGGGGCGGTTCACCCCTCCACTTT.

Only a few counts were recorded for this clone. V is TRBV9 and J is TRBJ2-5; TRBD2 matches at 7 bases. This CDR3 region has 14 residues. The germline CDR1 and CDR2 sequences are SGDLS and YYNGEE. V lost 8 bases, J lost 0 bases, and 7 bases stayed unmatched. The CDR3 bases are TGTGCCAGTACGGGAGGACCGTACCAAGAGACCCAGTACTTC. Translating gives CASTGGPYQETQYF.

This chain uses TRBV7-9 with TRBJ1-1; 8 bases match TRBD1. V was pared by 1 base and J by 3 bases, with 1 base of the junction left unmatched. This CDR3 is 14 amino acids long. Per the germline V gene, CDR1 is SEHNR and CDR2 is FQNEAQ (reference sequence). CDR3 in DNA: TGTGCCAGCAGCTTAGGGACAGGGTACACTGAAGCTTTCTTT. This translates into CASSLGTGYTEAFF.

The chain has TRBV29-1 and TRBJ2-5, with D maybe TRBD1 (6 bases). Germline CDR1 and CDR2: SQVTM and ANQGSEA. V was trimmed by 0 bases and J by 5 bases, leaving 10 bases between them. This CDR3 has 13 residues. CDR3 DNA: TGCAGCGTTGAAGAACCAGGGGTTGAGACCCAGTACTTC. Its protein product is CSVEEPGVETQYF.